These 11 T cell receptor beta chains were all obtained from the same sample, sequenced in a study of cytomegalovirus exposure and HLA in healthy donors. Both 60 Vbeta primers and 13 Jbeta primers went into the PCR. The table came from immunoSEQ multiplex PCR; TCRdb's copy has only in-frame clones and leaves some out. Counted here are 150,000 to 200,000 clones, approximately 81% occurring once; the ten biggest clones make up around 0.26%. Sequencing was carried out using PBMCs. The receptors stem from a boy younger than 18 in good health and CMV-seronegative.

V gene TRBV4-1 combines with J gene TRBJ1-6; D perhaps matches TRBD1 (5 bases). The CDR3 sequence is 15 residues long. V was cut by 1 base and J by 6 bases, with 10 bases left in between. Germline V gene sequence: CDR1 MGHRA, CDR2 YSYEKL. The CDR3 here is CASSQGGPGNSPLHF. DNA for the CDR3: TGCGCCAGCAGCCAAGGGGGCCCCGGTAATTCACCCCTCCACTTT.

The gene calls are TRBV6-5 and TRBJ1-1; 9 bases align to TRBD1. This CDR3 has 13 residues. The germline gives CDR1 MNHEY, CDR2 SVGAGI. The ends lost 10 bases at V and 5 bases at J; junction bases unmatched: 8. The CDR3 spells CAIETGGNTEAFF. The CDR3 nucleotides read TGTGCCATAGAAACAGGGGGCAATACTGAAGCTTTCTTT.

This clone was observed a handful of times. The chain couples TRBV5-6 to TRBJ2-1; TRBD1 aligns across 7 bases. Germline CDR1 and CDR2: SGHDT and YYEEEE. This CDR3 spans 13 amino acids. Germline trimming cut 0 bases from V and 8 bases from J; bases unmatched to any gene: 2. The CDR3 loop is CASSLGRGHEQFF. CDR3 coding DNA: TGTGCCAGCAGCTTGGGAAGGGGGCATGAGCAGTTCTTC.

The V gene is TRBV28, the J gene TRBJ2-7; the match to TRBD1 covers 11 bases. The CDR3 loop spans 14 amino acids. J gave up 3 bases and V 6 bases, and 4 bases lay outside the gene matches. Germline CDR1 MDHEN, CDR2 SYDVKM. In nucleotides, the CDR3 is TGTGCCAGCAGCGCGGGACAGGGGGGCTACGAGCAGTACTTC. This codes for CASSAGQGGYEQYF.

The J gene is TRBJ1-1, the V gene TRBV5-6; D is possibly TRBD1 (5 bases). Germline CDR1 reads SGHDT; CDR2 reads YYEEEE. This CDR3 is 12 amino acids long. V was trimmed by 1 base and J by 10 bases, leaving 11 bases between them. In DNA form, the CDR3 reads TGTGCCAGCAGCTTGCTCCTCCAGGGAGCTTTCTTT. Amino acids: CASSLLLQGAFF.

The rearrangement joins TRBV28 to TRBJ1-1; TRBD1 might be the D (5 bases). V lost 3 bases and J 4 bases, leaving 15 bases between the germline ends. Per germline, CDR1 MDHEN and CDR2 SYDVKM. The length of the CDR3 is 15 residues. The CDR3 protein is CASSFQQGVFTEAFF. CDR3 DNA: TGTGCCAGCAGTTTTCAACAAGGGGTGTTCACTGAAGCTTTCTTT. Combining the CDR3 with reference TRBV28 and TRBJ1-1 gives the whole variable domain DVKVTQSSRYLVKRTGEKVFLECVQDMDHENMFWYRQDPGLGLRLIYFSYDVKMKEKGDIPEGYSVSREKKERFSLILESASTNQTSMYLCASSFQQGVFTEAFFGQGTRLTVV.

The table lists this clone with a count of one. The chain uses TRBV9 and TRBJ1-1; D is perhaps TRBD1 (6 bases). V was cut by 2 bases and J by 5 bases, with 10 bases left in between. The CDR3 has 13 residues. Looked up from germline, CDR1 is SGDLS and CDR2 is YYNGEE. CDR3 protein: CASSVRGGTEAFF. Written as DNA, the CDR3 is TGTGCCAGCAGCGTGAGGGGGGGGACTGAAGCTTTCTTT.

Concerning this clone: At one end, the junction sequence differs from germline, possibly due to a read error. The chain is built from TRBV9 and TRBJ2-3; 7 bases agree with TRBD2. Looked up from germline, CDR1 is SGDLS and CDR2 is YYNGEE. The CDR3 is 18 residues long. In nucleotides, the CDR3 is TGTGCCAGCAGTGTAGGTTCACACATTAGCGGGCGTTTCAATACGCAGTATTTT. Residues: CASSVGSHISGRFNTQYF. The full variable domain, in which reference TRBV9 and TRBJ2-3 provide the parts outside the CDR3, is DSGVTQTPKHLITATGQRVTLRCSPRSGDLSVYWYQQSLDQGLQFLIQYYNGEERAKGNILERFSAQQFPDLHSELNLSSLELGDSALYFCASSVGSHISGRFNTQYFGPGTRLTVL.

The chain employs TRBV28 and TRBJ1-5; D might be TRBD1 (5 bases). The CDR3 consists of 12 residues. Germline CDR1 is MDHEN and CDR2 is SYDVKM. Trimming pared 6 bases from V and 4 bases from J, leaving 7 bases between. The CDR3 DNA reads as TGTGCCAGCAGGGGGCCAAATCAGCCCCAGCATTTT. It yields the protein CASRGPNQPQHF.

The CDR3 loop is CASSQEGRGVQETQYF. CDR3 sequence (DNA): TGTGCCAGCAGCCAAGAAGGGCGGGGCGTTCAAGAGACCCAGTACTTC. The J gene is TRBJ2-5, the V gene TRBV14, with D perhaps matching TRBD2 (6 bases). The CDR3 is 16 residues long. The V gene lost 0 bases and the J gene lost 2 bases, with 13 bases spanning the gap. CDR1 is SGHDN, CDR2 FVKESK, per germline.

The chain recombines TRBV30 with TRBJ1-2; 8 nucleotides match TRBD1. In germline, CDR1 is GTSNPN, CDR2 SVGIG (reference sequence). With 5 bases clipped from V and 4 bases from J, the junction kept 0 bases outside the gene matches. This CDR3 is 11 amino acids long. For the CDR3, the DNA is TGTGCCTGGGGGACAGGCTATGGCTACACCTTC. Its translation is CAWGTGYGYTF.